This record covers a single T cell receptor (beta chain). The antigen remains unidentified. This sample is drawn from a study of shared clonotypes between healthy human individuals. Overall study context: There were three CD4 naive, three CD4 memory, two CD8 naive and one CD8 memory plates per donor. The study's findings and limits: Blood was the only sampled material, and tissue repertoires likely differ. Naive subsets, compared against memory subsets, generally had larger estimated richness values.

The DNA input per sorted-subset replicate PCR was 200 to 250 ng, corresponding to some 30,000 T cell genomes. Only in-frame clones appear in the TCRdb table, and some are missing; sequencing was by immunoSEQ multiplex PCR. Of about 2.1 million clones detected, 90% to 95% appear once; the ten largest clones hold under 2%. The CDR3 runs 12 residues. Germline V lookup: CDR1 MDHEN, CDR2 SYDVKM. Trimming took 9 bases from V and 4 from J; bases not matched to a gene: 4. Naive CD8 cells lacked CD45RO and underwent positive selection for CCR7, leaving out terminally differentiated effector memory CD45RA+ cells.

The clonotype was recovered from a man between 18 and 29 years old in good health. Some clones in this sample may be carry-over from other donors' samples. The gene calls are TRBV28 and TRBJ2-3; 7 bases are a match to TRBD1. The sample consisted of naive CD8+ T cells from PBMCs. The CDR3 nucleotides read TGTGCCAGTTGGACAGGTCCAGATACGCAGTATTTT. As protein: CASWTGPDTQYF. Full variable domain (rest looked up from reference TRBV28 and TRBJ2-3): DVKVTQSSRYLVKRTGEKVFLECVQDMDHENMFWYRQDPGLGLRLIYFSYDVKMKEKGDIPEGYSVSREKKERFSLILESASTNQTSMYLCASWTGPDTQYFGPGTRLTVL.